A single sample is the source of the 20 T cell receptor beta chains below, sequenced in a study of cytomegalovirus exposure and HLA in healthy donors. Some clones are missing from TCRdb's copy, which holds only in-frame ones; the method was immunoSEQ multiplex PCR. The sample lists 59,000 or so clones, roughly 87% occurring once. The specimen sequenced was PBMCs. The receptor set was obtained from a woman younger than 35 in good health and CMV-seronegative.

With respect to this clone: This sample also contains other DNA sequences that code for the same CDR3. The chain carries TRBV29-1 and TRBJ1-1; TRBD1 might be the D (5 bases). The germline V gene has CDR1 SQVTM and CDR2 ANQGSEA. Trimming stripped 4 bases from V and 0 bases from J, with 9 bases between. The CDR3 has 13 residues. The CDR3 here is CSVVRQLNTEAFF. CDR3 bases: TGCAGCGTTGTCAGACAGTTGAACACTGAAGCTTTCTTT. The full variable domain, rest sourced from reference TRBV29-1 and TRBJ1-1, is SAVISQKPSRDICQRGTSLTIQCQVDSQVTMMFWYRQQPGQSLTLIATANQGSEATYESGFVIDKFPISRPNLTFSTLTVSNMSPEDSSIYLCSVVRQLNTEAFFGQGTRLTVV.

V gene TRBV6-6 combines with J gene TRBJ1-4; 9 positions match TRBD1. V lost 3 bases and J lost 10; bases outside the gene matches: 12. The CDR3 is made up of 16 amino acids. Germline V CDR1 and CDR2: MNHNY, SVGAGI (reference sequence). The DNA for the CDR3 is TGTGCCAGCAGTTATCACCCGGGGACAGGGTTGGGAAAACTGTTTTTT. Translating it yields CASSYHPGTGLGKLFF.

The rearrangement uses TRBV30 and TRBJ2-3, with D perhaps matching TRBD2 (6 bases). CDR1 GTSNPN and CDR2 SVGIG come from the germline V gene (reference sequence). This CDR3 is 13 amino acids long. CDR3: CGGSGVGTDTQYF. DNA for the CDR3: TGTGGGGGATCGGGGGTCGGCACAGATACGCAGTATTTT.

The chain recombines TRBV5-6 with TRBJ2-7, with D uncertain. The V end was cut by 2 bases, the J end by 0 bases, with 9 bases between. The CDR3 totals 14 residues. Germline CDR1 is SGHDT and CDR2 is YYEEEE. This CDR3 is CASSLSMSSYEQYF. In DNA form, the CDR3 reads TGTGCCAGCAGCTTATCCATGAGCTCCTACGAGCAGTACTTC.

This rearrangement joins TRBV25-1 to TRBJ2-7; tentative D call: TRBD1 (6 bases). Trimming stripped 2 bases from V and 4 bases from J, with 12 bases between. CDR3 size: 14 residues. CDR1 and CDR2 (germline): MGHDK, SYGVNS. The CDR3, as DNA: TGTGCCAGCAGTGAAGGGCAGGGGAATTACGAGCAGTACTTC. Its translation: CASSEGQGNYEQYF.

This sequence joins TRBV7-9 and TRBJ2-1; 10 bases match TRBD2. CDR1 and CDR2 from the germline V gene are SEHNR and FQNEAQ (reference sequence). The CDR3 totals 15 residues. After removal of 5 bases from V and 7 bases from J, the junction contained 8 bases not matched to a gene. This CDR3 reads CASSDLAGDWNEQFF. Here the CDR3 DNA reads TGTGCCAGCAGCGACCTAGCGGGAGATTGGAATGAGCAGTTCTTC.

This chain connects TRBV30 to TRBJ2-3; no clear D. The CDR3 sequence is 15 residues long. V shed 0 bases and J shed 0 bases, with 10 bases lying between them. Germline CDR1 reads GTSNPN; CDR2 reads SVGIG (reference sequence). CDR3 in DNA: TGTGCCTGGAGTGTTTCTCCCTTTAGCACAGATACGCAGTATTTT. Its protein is CAWSVSPFSTDTQYF.

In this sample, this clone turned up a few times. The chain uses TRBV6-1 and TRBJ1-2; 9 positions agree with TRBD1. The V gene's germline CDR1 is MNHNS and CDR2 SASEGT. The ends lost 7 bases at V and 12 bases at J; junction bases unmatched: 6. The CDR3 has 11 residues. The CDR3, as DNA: TGTGCCAGCATGCGGGACAGGGTTCACACCTTC. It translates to CASMRDRVHTF.

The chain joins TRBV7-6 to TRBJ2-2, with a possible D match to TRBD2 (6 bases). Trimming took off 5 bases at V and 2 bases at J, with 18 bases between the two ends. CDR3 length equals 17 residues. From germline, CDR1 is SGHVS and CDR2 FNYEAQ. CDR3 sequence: CASSLSIGGGNTGELFF. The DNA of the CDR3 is TGTGCCAGCAGCCTAAGTATTGGGGGAGGAAACACCGGGGAGCTGTTTTTT.

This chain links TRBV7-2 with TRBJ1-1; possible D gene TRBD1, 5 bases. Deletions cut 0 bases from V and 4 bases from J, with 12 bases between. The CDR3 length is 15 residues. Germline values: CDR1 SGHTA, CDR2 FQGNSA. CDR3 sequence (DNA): TGTGCCAGCAGCTTAGCGGGCAGGGCGACCACTGAAGCTTTCTTT. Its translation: CASSLAGRATTEAFF.

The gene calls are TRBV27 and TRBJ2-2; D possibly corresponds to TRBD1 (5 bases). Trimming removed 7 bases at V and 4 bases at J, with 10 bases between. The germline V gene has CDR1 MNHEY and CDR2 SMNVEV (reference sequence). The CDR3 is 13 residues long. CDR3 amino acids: CASTGHTTGELFF. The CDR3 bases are TGTGCCAGCACCGGACACACCACCGGGGAGCTGTTTTTT.

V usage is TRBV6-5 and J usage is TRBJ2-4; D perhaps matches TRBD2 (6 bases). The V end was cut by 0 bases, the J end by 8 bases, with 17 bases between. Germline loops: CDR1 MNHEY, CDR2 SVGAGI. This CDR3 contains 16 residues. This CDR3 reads CASSYSFGPGGDIQYF. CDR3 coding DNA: TGTGCCAGCAGTTACTCCTTCGGACCCGGAGGGGACATTCAGTACTTC.

The CDR3 here is CASIGLAPGELFF. For the CDR3, the DNA is TGTGCCAGCATTGGACTAGCGCCCGGGGAGCTGTTTTTT. The rearrangement uses TRBV28 and TRBJ2-2; 9 positions agree with TRBD2. The ends lost 7 bases at V and 6 bases at J; junction bases unmatched: 3. This CDR3 is 13 amino acids long. Germline CDR1 reads MDHEN; CDR2 reads SYDVKM.

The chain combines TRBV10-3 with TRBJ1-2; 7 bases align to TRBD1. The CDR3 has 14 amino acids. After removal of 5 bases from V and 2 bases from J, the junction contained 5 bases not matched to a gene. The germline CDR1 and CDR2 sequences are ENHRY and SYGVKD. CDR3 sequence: CAISLGGGNYGYTF. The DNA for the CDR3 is TGTGCCATCAGTCTAGGAGGGGGCAACTATGGCTACACCTTC.

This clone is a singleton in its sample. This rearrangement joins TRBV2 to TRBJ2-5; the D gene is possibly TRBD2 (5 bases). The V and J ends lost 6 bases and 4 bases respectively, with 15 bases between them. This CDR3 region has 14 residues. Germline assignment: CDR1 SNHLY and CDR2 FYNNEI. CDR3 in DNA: TGTGCCAGCAGCCGGAGGCAGGTTCGAGAGACCCAGTACTTC. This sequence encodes CASSRRQVRETQYF.

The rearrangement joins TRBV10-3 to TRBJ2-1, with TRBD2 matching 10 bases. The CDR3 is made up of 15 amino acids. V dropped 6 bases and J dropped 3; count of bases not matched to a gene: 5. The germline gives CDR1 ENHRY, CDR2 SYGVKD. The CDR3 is CAIRKGLADYNEQFF. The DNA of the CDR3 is TGTGCCATCAGGAAAGGACTAGCGGACTACAATGAGCAGTTCTTC.

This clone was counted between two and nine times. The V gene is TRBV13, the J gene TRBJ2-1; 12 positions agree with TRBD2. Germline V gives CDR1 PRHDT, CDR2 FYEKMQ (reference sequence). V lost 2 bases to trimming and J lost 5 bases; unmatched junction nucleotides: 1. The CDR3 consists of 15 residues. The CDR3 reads CASSLRLAGDNEQFF. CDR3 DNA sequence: TGTGCCAGCAGCTTAAGACTAGCGGGGGACAATGAGCAGTTCTTC. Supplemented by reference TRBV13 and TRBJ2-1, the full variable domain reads AAGVIQSPRHLIKEKRETATLKCYPIPRHDTVYWYQQGPGQDPQFLISFYEKMQSDKGSIPDRFSAQQFSDYHSELNMSSLELGDSALYFCASSLRLAGDNEQFFGPGTRLTVL.

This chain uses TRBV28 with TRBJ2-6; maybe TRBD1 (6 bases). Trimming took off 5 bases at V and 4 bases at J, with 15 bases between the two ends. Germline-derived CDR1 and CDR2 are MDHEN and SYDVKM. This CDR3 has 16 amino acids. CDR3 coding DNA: TGTGCCAGCAGTACCATACAGGGAACCGGGGCCAACGTCCTGACTTTC. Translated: CASSTIQGTGANVLTF.

For the CDR3, the DNA is TGTGCCAGCAGTCCCTCCGTGGGGGGGGGACGTCAGCCCCAGCATTTT. The encoded protein is CASSPSVGGGRQPQHF. This chain uses TRBV27 with TRBJ1-5, with D tentatively TRBD1 (5 bases). This CDR3 has 16 residues. V was shortened by 5 bases and J by 6 bases, with 20 bases between the two germline ends. The germline V gene has CDR1 MNHEY and CDR2 SMNVEV (reference sequence).

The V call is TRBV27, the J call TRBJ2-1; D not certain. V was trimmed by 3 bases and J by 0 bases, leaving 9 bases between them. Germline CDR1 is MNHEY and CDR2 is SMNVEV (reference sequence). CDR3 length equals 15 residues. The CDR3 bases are TGTGCCAGCAGTTTGGTTCCCAGCTCCTACAATGAGCAGTTCTTC. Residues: CASSLVPSSYNEQFF.